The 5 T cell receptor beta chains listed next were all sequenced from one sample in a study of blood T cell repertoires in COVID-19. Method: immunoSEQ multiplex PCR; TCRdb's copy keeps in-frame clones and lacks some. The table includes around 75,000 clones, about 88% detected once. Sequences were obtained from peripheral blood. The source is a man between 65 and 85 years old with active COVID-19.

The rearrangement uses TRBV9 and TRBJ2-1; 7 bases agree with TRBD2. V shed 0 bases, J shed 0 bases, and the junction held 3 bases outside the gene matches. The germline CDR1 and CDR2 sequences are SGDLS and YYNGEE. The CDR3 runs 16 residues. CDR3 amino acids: CASSVGPSGSYNEQFF. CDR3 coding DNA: TGTGCCAGCAGCGTAGGGCCTAGCGGCTCCTACAATGAGCAGTTCTTC.

The CDR3 spells CASSVAGGALNTEAFF. The CDR3 coding sequence is TGTGCCAGCAGCGTAGCTGGGGGGGCCCTGAACACTGAAGCTTTCTTT. V gene TRBV9 combines with J gene TRBJ1-1; D may be TRBD1 (6 bases). Germline values: CDR1 SGDLS, CDR2 YYNGEE. Trimming cost V 0 bases and J 0 bases, with 12 bases left between them. The CDR3 consists of 16 residues.

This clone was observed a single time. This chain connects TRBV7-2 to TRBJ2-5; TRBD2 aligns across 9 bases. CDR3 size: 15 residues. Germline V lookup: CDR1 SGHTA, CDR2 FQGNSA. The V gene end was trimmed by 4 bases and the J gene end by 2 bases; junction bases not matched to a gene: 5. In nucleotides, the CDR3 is TGTGCCAGCAGCTGGGCGGGAGGGGGTCAAGAGACCCAGTACTTC. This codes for CASSWAGGGQETQYF. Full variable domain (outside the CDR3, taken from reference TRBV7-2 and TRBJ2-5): GAGVSQSPSNKVTEKGKDVELRCDPISGHTALYWYRQSLGQGLEFLIYFQGNSAPDKSGLPSDRFSAERTGGSVSTLTIQRTQQEDSAVYLCASSWAGGGQETQYFGPGTRLLVL.

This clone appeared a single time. The chain's CDR3 is CASSFGQGAGEQYF. In nucleotides, the CDR3 is TGTGCCAGCAGCTTTGGGCAGGGGGCTGGCGAGCAGTACTTC. The rearrangement links TRBV7-3 to TRBJ2-7; TRBD1 matches 8 bases. Losses at the gene ends were 3 bases for V and 6 bases for J; bases not matched to a gene: 7. The CDR3 consists of 14 residues. Germline-derived CDR1 and CDR2 are SGHTA and FQGTGA.

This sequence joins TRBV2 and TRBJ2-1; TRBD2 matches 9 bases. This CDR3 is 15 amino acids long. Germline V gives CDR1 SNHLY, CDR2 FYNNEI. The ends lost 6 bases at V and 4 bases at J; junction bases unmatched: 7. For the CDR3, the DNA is TGTGCCAGCAGCCCCCTAGCGGGATCGTACAATGAGCAGTTCTTC. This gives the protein CASSPLAGSYNEQFF. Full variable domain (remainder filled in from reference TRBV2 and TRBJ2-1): EPEVTQTPSHQVTQMGQEVILRCVPISNHLYFYWYRQILGQKVEFLVSFYNNEISEKSEIFDDQFSVERPDGSNFTLKIRSTKLEDSAMYFCASSPLAGSYNEQFFGPGTRLTVL.